This record concerns one T cell receptor beta chain sequence. A few counts support this clonotype. What antigen it recognizes has not been identified. Per-base qualities were not stored, and no clone one base away is much larger. This specimen belongs to a study of T cells after yellow fever vaccination (dated by TCRdb to about 2019). For the study in its entirety: The SMART-Seq v4 Ultra Low Input RNA kit was used to prepare libraries from fractions with low cell numbers. Two healthy male donors, one aged 18 to 30 and one aged 30 to 40 years, made up the cohort. Blood was drawn at multiple timepoints before and after primary and secondary immunization, with bulk PBMC replicates and cell subsets isolated. To follow T-cell clones before and after primary and booster YFV17D yellow fever vaccination, bulk TCR alpha and beta repertoires were sequenced over time. Beyond this particular receptor, the publication reports: Most clones expanded after primary vaccination (about 95% of CD4 and approximately 86% of CD8) were re-detected after the booster, suggesting that broad memory maintenance occurred. Because the study included only a couple of donors, the extent to which the findings can be generalized is limited. A small fraction of clonotypes showed up in both the CD4 and CD8 compartments, probably as a result of convergent recombination. FACS-sorted repertoires could contain abundant contaminating clonotypes from the bulk population, so computational filtering was required. The secondary T-cell response was weaker than the primary response but faster, peaking on day 5 instead of day 15.

Synthesis of TCR cDNA relied on 5'RACE template switching, a step that introduced a universal primer site along with unique molecular identifiers. Priming of cDNA synthesis was performed from both the TCR alpha and TCR beta constant segments. Libraries were amplified in two PCR steps, with sample barcodes and sequencing adapters added in the second step. Sequencing of libraries was performed on Illumina HiSeq 2500 (2x100 bp) or NovaSeq (2x150 bp). Per the authors' processing: MIGEC handled demultiplexing of reads and collapsing into UMI consensus sequences, while MiXCR performed V(D)J alignment. Vaccine-responding clonotypes were defined with edgeR using replicate PBMC samples, requiring FDR below 0.01 and a log2 fold change above 5 up to day 15. Each bulk clonotype was labeled CD4 or CD8 based on which sequenced repertoire, CD4 or CD8, contained the clonotype at higher abundance. The public reads were reprocessed in TCRdb via fastp at Q25 and MiXCR, keeping in-frame beta chains. Records with the same CDR3 protein are collapsed into one entry carrying the most frequent genes and DNA. The V and J calls come from TCRdb's annotation, not from the publication. A total of 450,000 to 550,000 distinct CDR3 sequences appear in this sample, around a fifth of them only once. Approximately 15% of the sample is held by the ten biggest clonotypes.

Sample treatment or condition, as interpreted from the label and publication: live attenuated yellow fever vaccine strain. At each blood-draw timepoint, two biological replicates of bulk PBMCs were obtained. PBMCs were isolated from peripheral blood using a standard Ficoll-Paque protocol. TriZol was used to extract RNA from bulk PBMCs, from CD4 and CD8 fractions, and from dextramer-positive and dextramer-negative fractions. Looking up the germline V gene yields CDR1 SGHTA and CDR2 FQGNSA. The CDR3 measures 14 amino acids from cysteine to phenylalanine. CDR3 DNA is the only sequence kept; it has 42 bases, read in frame from the first base. The V end loses 3 bases and the J end loses 4 bases, and a stretch of 9 bases separates them.

The specimen was PBMCs, collected approximately 22 days after the first yellow fever vaccination. The clonotype comes from a man younger than 35 who received the YFV17D yellow fever vaccine. In this chain, TRBV7-2 is recombined with TRBJ1-4; tentative D gene TRBD1, with 5 bases matching. The nucleotide sequence is TGTGCCAGCAGCTTCACAGGTTTTAATGAAAAACTGTTTTTT. Its translation reads: CASSFTGFNEKLFF.